The rows below give T cell receptor beta chains drawn from one sample of a study of T cell repertoires in cytomegalovirus infection. TCRdb re-derived calls from the reads in MiXCR, one entry per CDR3 protein. The sample records 35,000 to 55,000 distinct CDR3 sequences, 20% to 25% being singletons. The antigens for these receptors are not known. The sequencing sample was made of PBMCs, sequenced either directly or after in vitro stimulation (not recorded which). These receptors all come from a human donor in good health (CMV status not recorded). Some clones in this sample may be carry-over from other donors' samples. Each CDR3 is given with its conserved first and last residue. A D gene is named only where the DNA matches it firmly. Rows give clone size only sometimes, using once, few, many, or a class for an expanded clone.

d_call,v_call,clone_size,j_call,cdr3_nt,cdr3_aa
-,TRBV5-1,-,TRBJ2-2,TGCGCCAGCAGCTTGGCACCAGCCGGGGAGCTGTTTTTT,CASSLAPAGELFF
-,TRBV7-2,many,TRBJ1-6,TGTGCCAGCAGCTTCCGCAGGGGAAATTCACCCCTCCACTTT,CASSFRRGNSPLHF
TRBD1,TRBV24-1,-,TRBJ1-5,TGTGCCACCAGTGACACGGGACAGGGAATATTAGGCAATCAGCCCCAGCATTTT,CATSDTGQGILGNQPQHF
-,TRBV18,-,TRBJ2-6,TGTGCCAGCTCCAAACAACCACTACAGGGACCAATACACTCTGGGGCCAACGTCCTGACTTTC,CASSKQPLQGPIHSGANVLTF
TRBD1,TRBV20-1,-,TRBJ2-1,TGCAGTGCTTGCACAGGGGAAAGCTCCTACAATGAGCAGTTCTTC,CSACTGESSYNEQFF
TRBD2,TRBV5-4,many,TRBJ2-5,TGTGCCAGCCGGACTAGCGGGAGGGCCGGGGAGACCCAGTACTTC,CASRTSGRAGETQYF
-,TRBV19,-,TRBJ1-5,TGTGCCAGTAGCCGTCCCCATTTTAGATATAGCAATCAGCCCCAGCATTTT,CASSRPHFRYSNQPQHF
-,TRBV28,-,TRBJ2-5,TGTGCCAGCAGCCATGACGGACAAGAGACCCAGTACTTC,CASSHDGQETQYF
-,TRBV27,-,TRBJ2-1,TGTGCCAGCAGTCCGGCCGGGTACAATGAGCAGTTCTTC,CASSPAGYNEQFF
TRBD1,TRBV24-1,many,TRBJ1-1,TGTGCCACCGCACCCGGGACAGGGACCAACACTGAAGCTTTCTTT,CATAPGTGTNTEAFF
-,TRBV6-8,-,TRBJ2-5,TGTGCCAGCAGACGCGACAGAGAAGAGACCCAGTACTTC,CASRRDREETQYF
-,TRBV9,many,TRBJ2-1,TGTGCCAGCAGCGTAGGGGGACACCTGGAGCAGTTCTTC,CASSVGGHLEQFF
-,TRBV5-6,few,TRBJ2-7,TGTGCCAGCAGCTTGTGGGGGACACTGAAATCCTACGAGCAGTACTTC,CASSLWGTLKSYEQYF